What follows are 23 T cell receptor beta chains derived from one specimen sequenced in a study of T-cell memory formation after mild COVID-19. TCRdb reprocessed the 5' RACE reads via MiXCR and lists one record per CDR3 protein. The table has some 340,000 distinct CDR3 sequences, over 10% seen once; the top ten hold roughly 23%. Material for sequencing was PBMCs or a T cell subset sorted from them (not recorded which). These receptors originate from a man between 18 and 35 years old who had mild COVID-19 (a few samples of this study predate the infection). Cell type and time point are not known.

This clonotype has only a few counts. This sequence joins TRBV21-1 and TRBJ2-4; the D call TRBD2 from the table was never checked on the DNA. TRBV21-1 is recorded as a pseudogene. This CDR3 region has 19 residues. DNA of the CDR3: TGTGCCAGCAGCAAACTTGGACTAGCGGGGGCTCTAGCCAAAAACATTCAGTACTTC. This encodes CASSKLGLAGALAKNIQYF.

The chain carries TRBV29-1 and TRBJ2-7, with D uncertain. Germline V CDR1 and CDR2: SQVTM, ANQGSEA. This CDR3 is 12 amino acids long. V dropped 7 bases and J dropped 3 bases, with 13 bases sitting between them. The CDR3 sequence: CSGPTLSYEQYF. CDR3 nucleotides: TGCAGCGGCCCAACTTTGAGCTACGAGCAGTACTTC.

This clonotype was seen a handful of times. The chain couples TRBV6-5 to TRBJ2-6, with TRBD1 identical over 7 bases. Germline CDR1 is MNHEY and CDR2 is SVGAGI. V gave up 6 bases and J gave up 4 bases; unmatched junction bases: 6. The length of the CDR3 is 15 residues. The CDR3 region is CASRRTGDGANVLTF. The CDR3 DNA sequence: TGTGCCAGCAGGCGAACAGGGGACGGGGCCAACGTCCTGACTTTC.

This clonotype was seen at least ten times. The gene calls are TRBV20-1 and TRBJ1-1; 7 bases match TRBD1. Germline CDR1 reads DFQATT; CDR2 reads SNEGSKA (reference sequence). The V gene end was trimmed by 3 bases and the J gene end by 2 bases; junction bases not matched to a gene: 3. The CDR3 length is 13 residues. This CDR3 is CSASRDSNTEAFF. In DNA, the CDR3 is TGCAGTGCTAGCCGGGACAGCAACACTGAAGCTTTCTTT.

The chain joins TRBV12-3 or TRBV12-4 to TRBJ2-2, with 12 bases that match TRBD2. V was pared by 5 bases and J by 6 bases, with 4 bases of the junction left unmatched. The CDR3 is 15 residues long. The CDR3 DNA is TGTGCCAGCAGTCCGACTAGCGGGGGTTCCGGGGAGCTGTTTTTT. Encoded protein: CASSPTSGGSGELFF.

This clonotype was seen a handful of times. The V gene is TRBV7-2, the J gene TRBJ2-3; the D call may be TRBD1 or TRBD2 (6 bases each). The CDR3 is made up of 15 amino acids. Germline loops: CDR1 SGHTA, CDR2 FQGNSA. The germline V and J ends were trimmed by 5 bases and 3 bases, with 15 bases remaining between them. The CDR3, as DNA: TGTGCCAGCAGCGATTCACTAGGGGGGACAGATACGCAGTATTTT. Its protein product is CASSDSLGGTDTQYF.

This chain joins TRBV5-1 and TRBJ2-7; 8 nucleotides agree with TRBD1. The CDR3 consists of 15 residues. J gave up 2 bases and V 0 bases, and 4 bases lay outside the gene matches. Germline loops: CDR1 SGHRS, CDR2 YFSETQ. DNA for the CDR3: TGCGCCAGCAGCTTGGCCGGGGGACAGGCCTACGAGCAGTACTTC. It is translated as CASSLAGGQAYEQYF.

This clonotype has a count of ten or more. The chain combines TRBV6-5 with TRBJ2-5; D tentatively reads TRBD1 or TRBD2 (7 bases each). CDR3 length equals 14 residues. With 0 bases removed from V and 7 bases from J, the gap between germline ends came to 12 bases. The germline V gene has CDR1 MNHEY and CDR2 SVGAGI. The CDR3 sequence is CASSYSGGDRTQYF. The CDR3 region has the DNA TGTGCCAGCAGTTACTCGGGAGGGGACAGGACCCAGTACTTC.

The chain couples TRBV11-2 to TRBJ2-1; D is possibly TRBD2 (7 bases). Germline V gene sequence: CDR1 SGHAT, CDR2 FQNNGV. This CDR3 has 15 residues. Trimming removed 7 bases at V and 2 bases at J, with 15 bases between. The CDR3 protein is CASTPGRGAYNEQFF. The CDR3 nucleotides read TGTGCCAGCACCCCAGGGAGGGGGGCCTACAATGAGCAGTTCTTC.

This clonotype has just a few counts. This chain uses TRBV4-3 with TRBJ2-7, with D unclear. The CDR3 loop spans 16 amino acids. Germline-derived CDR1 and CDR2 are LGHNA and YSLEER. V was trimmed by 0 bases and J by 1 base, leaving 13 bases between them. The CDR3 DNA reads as TGCGCCAGCAGCCAAGAAGCTGAGCCGAGGTCCTACGAGCAGTACTTC. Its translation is CASSQEAEPRSYEQYF.

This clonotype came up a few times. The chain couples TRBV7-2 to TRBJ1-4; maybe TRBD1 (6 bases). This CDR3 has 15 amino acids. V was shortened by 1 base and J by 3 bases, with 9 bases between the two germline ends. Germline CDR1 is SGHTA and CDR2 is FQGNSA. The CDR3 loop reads CASSLGGQPNEKLFF. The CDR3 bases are TGTGCCAGCAGCTTAGGTGGACAGCCTAATGAAAAACTGTTTTTT.

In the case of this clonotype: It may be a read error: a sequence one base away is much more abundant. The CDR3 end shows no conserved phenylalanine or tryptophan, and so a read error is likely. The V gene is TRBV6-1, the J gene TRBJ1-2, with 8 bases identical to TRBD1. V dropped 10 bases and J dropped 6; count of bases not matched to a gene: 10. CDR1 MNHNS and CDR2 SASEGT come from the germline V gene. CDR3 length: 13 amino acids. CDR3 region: CATRFQGANGYTL. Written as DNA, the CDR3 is TGTGCCACCAGATTCCAGGGGGCCAATGGCTACACCTTA.

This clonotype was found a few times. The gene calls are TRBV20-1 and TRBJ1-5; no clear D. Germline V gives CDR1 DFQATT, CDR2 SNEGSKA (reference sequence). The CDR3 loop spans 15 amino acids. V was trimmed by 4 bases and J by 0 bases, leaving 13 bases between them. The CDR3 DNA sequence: TGCAGTGCTACTCTAGACCCTGATAGCAATCAGCCCCAGCATTTT. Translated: CSATLDPDSNQPQHF.

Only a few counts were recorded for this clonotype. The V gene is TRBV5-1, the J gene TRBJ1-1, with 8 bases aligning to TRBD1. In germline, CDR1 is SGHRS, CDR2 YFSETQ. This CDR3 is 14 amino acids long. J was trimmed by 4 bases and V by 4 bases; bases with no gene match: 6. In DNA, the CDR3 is TGCGCCAGCAGCGTGGACAGGGCGGGCACTGAAGCTTTCTTT. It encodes CASSVDRAGTEAFF.

The chain's CDR3 is CASKVGNTGELFF. CDR3 DNA: TGCGCCAGCAAGGTGGGGAACACCGGGGAGCTGTTTTTT. The chain carries TRBV5-1 and TRBJ2-2; D call uncertain. The CDR3 is made up of 13 amino acids. Trimming cost V 6 bases and J 1 base, with 7 bases left between them. Germline V CDR1 and CDR2: SGHRS, YFSETQ.

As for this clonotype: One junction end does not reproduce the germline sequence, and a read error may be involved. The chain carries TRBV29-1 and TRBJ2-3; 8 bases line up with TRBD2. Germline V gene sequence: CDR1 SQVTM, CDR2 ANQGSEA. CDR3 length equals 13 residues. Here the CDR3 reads CSASGGRTDAQYF. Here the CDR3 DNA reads TGCAGCGCCAGCGGGGGCCGCACAGATGCGCAGTATTTT.

CDR3 in DNA: TGTGCCAGCAGCTTGACAGGCCACACTGAAGCTTTCTTT. The encoded protein is CASSLTGHTEAFF. The genes are TRBV7-8 and TRBJ1-1; D may be TRBD1 (6 bases). V was clipped by 3 bases and J by 3 bases, with 8 bases between them. CDR3 length: 13 amino acids. Germline V gene lookup returns CDR1 SGHVS and CDR2 FQNEAQ.

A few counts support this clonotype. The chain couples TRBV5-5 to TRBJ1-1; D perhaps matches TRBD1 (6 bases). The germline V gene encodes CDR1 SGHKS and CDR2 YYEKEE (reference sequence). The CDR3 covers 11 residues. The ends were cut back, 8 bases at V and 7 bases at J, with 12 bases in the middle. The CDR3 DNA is TGTGCCAGGGACAGCTGTAATGAAGCTTTCTTT. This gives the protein CARDSCNEAFF.

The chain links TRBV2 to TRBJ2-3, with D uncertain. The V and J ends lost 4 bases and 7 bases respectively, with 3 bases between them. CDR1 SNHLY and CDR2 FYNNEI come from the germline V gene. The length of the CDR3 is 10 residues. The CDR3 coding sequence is TGTGCCAGCAGTGTGAATACGCAGTATTTT. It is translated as CASSVNTQYF.

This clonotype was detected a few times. The DNA for the CDR3 is TGTGCCAGCAGCCGAGGACAGGGGAGGTTGCCCTACGAGCAGTACGTC. It codes for CASSRGQGRLPYEQYV. This sequence joins TRBV5-5 and TRBJ2-7; 9 bases map to TRBD1. The CDR3 extends over 16 amino acids. Looked up from germline, CDR1 is SGHKS and CDR2 is YYEKEE (reference sequence). Losses at the gene ends were 4 bases for V and 2 bases for J; bases not matched to a gene: 10.

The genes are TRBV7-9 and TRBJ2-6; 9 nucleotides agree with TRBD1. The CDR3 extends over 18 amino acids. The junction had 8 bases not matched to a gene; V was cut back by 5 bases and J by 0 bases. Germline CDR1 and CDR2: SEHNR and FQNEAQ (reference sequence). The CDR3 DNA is TGTGCCAGCAGCAGGGACAGGGTCGCCCTCTCTGGGGCCAACGTCCTGACTTTC. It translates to CASSRDRVALSGANVLTF.

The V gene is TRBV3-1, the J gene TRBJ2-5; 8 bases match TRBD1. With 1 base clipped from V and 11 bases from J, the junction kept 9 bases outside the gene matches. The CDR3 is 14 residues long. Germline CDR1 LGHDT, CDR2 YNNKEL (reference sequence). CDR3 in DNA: TGTGCCAGCAGCCAAGTTTCAGGGGGCAGACGGCAGTACTTC. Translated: CASSQVSGGRRQYF.

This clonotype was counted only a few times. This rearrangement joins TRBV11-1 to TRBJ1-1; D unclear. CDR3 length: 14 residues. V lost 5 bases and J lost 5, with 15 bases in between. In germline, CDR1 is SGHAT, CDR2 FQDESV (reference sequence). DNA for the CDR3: TGTGCCAGCAGCCCCGCCCGATTAGGTACTGAAGCTTTCTTT. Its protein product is CASSPARLGTEAFF.